This T cell receptor (beta chain) came from a study of blood T cell repertoires in COVID-19. Study-wide background: Italy, Spain and the United States were the sources of the convalescent and acute COVID-19 samples. T cells, B-cell-depleted T cells, or PBMCs supplied cDNA or gDNA.

Authors' processing steps: Quantification of nucleated cells was approximated via reference gene primer amplification. Generated by immunoSEQ multiplex PCR, the TCRdb table keeps only in-frame clones and is missing some. From that table come the V and J calls and clone size; the DNA was used to work out D and trimming. The sample holds fewer than 100,000 clones, about 86% seen once. CDR3 length: 14 residues. Trimming at V came to 4 bases and at J to 5 bases, leaving 4 bases not matched to a gene. CDR1 and CDR2 from the germline V gene are SNHLY and FYNNEI. The source of this sequence is a man in his sixties with acute or convalescent COVID-19. Input material: peripheral blood. The chain has TRBV2 and TRBJ2-5, with 10 bases matching TRBD2. The CDR3 sequence: CASSVTSGDETQYF. The CDR3 DNA sequence: TGTGCCAGCAGTGTTACTAGCGGGGATGAGACCCAGTACTTC.